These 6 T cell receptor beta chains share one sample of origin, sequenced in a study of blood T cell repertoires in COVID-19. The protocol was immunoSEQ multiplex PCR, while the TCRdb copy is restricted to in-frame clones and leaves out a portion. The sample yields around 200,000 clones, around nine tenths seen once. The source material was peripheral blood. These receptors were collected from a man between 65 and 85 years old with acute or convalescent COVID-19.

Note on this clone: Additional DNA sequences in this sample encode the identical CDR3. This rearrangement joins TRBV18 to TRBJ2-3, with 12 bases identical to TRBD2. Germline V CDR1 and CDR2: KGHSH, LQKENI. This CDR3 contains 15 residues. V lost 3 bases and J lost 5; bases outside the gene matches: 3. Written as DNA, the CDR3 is TGTGCCAGCTCACCGGGACTAGCGGGTGGAGATACGCAGTATTTT. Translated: CASSPGLAGGDTQYF.

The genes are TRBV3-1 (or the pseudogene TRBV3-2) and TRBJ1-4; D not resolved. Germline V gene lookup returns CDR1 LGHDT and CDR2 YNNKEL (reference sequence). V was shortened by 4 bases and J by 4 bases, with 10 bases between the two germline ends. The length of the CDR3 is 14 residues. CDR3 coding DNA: TGTGCCAGCAGCCCGCGTACGATTAATGAAAAACTGTTTTTT. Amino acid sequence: CASSPRTINEKLFF.

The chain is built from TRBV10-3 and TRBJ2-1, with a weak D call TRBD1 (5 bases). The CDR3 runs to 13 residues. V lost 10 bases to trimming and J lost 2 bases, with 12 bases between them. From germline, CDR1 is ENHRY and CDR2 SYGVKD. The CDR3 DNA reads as TGTGCCACCGGTGCAGGGACCTACAATGAGCAGTTCTTC. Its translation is CATGAGTYNEQFF.

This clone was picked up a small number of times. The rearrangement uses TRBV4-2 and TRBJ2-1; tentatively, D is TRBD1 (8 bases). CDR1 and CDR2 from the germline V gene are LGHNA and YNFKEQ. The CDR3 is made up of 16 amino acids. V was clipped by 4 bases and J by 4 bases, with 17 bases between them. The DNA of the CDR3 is TGTGCCAGCAGCCCTACAGGGGGGGCGGGGTACAATGAGCAGTTCTTC. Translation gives CASSPTGGAGYNEQFF.

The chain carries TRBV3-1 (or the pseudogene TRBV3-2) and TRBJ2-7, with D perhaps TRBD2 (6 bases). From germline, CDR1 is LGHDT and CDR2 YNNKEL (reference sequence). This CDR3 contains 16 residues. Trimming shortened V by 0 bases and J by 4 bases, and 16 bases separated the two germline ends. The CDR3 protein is CASSQELASPIYEQYF. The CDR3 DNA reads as TGTGCCAGCAGCCAAGAACTAGCTTCCCCCATTTACGAGCAGTACTTC.

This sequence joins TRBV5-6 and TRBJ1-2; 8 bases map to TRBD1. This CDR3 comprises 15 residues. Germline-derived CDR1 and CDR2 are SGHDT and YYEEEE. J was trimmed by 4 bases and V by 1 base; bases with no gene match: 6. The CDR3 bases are TGTGCCAGCAGCTTGTATCCTGGACAGGGCTATGGCTACACCTTC. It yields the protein CASSLYPGQGYGYTF.